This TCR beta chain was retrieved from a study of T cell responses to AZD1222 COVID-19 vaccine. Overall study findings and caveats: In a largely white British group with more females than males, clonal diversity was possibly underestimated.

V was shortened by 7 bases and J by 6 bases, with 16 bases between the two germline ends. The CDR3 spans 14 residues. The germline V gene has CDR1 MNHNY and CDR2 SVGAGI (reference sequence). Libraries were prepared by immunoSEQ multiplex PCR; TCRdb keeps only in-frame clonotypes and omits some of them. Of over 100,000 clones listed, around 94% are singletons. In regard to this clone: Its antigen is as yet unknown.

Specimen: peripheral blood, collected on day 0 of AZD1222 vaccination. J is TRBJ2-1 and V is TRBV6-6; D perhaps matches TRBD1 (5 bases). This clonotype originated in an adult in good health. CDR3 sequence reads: CASTYRTRVNEQFF. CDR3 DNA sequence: TGTGCCAGCACGTACAGGACACGTGTCAATGAGCAGTTCTTC.